This entry features one T cell receptor beta chain sequence. Its antigen is unknown. These data come from a study of human T cells and chemical hapten exposure. In the study overall: Patients got weekly scalp diphenylcyclopropenone doses over the approximately 23-week study. Study-level results: Expanded TCRs formed significantly more large CDR3 similarity clusters than controls. No alteration of TCRs above 1 in 1000 frequency was seen with DPC sensitization.

Time point defined: pre-sensitization, week 0. Noted treatment: therapeutic diphenylcyclopropenone sensitization with weekly scalp DPC. Samples of blood were obtained prior to the application of each patch test. One entry per CDR3 protein results from TCRdb running MiXCR on the RACE reads. The table lists about 74,000 distinct CDR3 sequences, approximately 14% of them singletons. Here the sequenced sample was whole blood, taken in connection with sensitization to the hapten diphenylcyclopropenone (DPC). This receptor was obtained from a woman aged 45-59 years with alopecia areata. Some clones in this sample may be carry-over from other donors' samples.

The CDR3 loop reads CASSLFQGINEQFF. CDR3 DNA: TGTGCCAGCAGTTTATTTCAGGGAATCAATGAGCAGTTCTTC. The J gene is TRBJ2-1, the V gene TRBV28, with D possibly being TRBD1 (5 bases). V was shortened by 1 base and J by 6 bases, with 10 bases between the two germline ends. Germline CDR1 is MDHEN and CDR2 is SYDVKM. The CDR3 runs to 14 residues.